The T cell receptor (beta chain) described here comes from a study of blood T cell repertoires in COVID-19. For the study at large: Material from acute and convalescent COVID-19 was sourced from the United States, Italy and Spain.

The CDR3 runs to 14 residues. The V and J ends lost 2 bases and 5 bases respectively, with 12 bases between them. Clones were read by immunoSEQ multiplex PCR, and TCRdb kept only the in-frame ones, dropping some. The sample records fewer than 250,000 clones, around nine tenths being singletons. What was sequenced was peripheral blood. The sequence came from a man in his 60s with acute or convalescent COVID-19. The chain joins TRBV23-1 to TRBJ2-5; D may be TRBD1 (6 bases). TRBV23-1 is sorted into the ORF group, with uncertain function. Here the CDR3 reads CASSQRAGEETQYF. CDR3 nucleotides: TGCGCCAGCAGTCAACGAGCAGGGGAGGAGACCCAGTACTTC.